The T cell receptor (beta chain) under discussion was sequenced for a study of cytomegalovirus exposure and HLA in healthy donors. Findings and limits, study-wide: Beyond CMV serostatus, there was no information to go on about immune exposure. The likely origin of a cluster of highly shared sequence variants was a sequencing artifact. Reports showed the classifier diagnosing cytomegalovirus status with high specificity and sensitivity.

CDR1 is MGHRA and CDR2 is YSYEKL in the germline V gene. The V end was cut by 2 bases, the J end by 4 bases, with 14 bases between. The CDR3 spans 15 residues. Primers: 60 Vbeta forward and 13 Jbeta reverse. Measured with immunoSEQ multiplex PCR; TCRdb has only the in-frame clones, and not every one. The top ten clones hold 1.8% of a sample with more than 100,000 clones, 60% to 85% of them seen once. For this clone: Its antigen is currently unknown.

This TCR was recovered from a female donor in good health and CMV-seropositive. The chain joins TRBV4-1 to TRBJ2-5; D call uncertain. Input material: PBMCs. The CDR3 sequence is CASSQRSVVGETQYF. In DNA, the CDR3 is TGCGCCAGCAGCCAACGCAGCGTAGTAGGAGAGACCCAGTACTTC.